The next 25 T cell receptor beta chains were all read from a single sample in a study of cytomegalovirus exposure and HLA in healthy donors. PCR primers comprised 60 Vbeta and 13 Jbeta primers. Clones were read by immunoSEQ multiplex PCR, and TCRdb kept only the in-frame ones, dropping some. The sample yields roughly 120,000 clones, less than 85% seen once. The sample consisted of PBMCs. These receptors all stem from a male donor in good health and CMV-seronegative.

The rearrangement uses TRBV11-2 and TRBJ2-3, with 8 bases matching TRBD2. From germline, CDR1 is SGHAT and CDR2 FQNNGV. J gave up 0 bases and V 1 base, and 6 bases lay outside the gene matches. This CDR3 comprises 17 residues. As DNA, the CDR3 is TGTGCCAGCAGCTTAGTACGTCTAGCGGGTAGCACAGATACGCAGTATTTT. The encoded protein is CASSLVRLAGSTDTQYF.

The chain joins TRBV6-5 to TRBJ2-7; D is undetermined. Trimming took 0 bases from V and 2 from J, leaving 14 bases between them. Germline values: CDR1 MNHEY, CDR2 SVGAGI. The CDR3 length is 16 residues. The DNA for the CDR3 is TGTGCCAGCAGTTACTCGATAGGTCAGGCCACCTACGAGCAGTACTTC. It is translated as CASSYSIGQATYEQYF.

The chain employs TRBV5-5 and TRBJ1-2; 7 nucleotides line up with TRBD1. V lost 4 bases to trimming and J lost 8 bases; unmatched junction nucleotides: 11. The germline gives CDR1 SGHKS, CDR2 YYEKEE (reference sequence). CDR3 length: 14 amino acids. The CDR3: CASSAGTVLGGYTF. The CDR3 DNA reads as TGTGCCAGCAGCGCTGGGACAGTCCTCGGGGGCTACACCTTC.

This sequence joins TRBV4-3 and TRBJ1-6; 9 positions match TRBD1. The junction had 5 bases not matched to a gene; V was cut back by 2 bases and J by 9 bases. The germline V gene encodes CDR1 LGHNA and CDR2 YSLEER. This CDR3 is built from 15 residues. CDR3 coding DNA: TGCGCCAGCAGCCAAACAGACAGGGGGAGTTCACCCCTCCACTTT. As protein: CASSQTDRGSSPLHF.

The V and J genes are TRBV28 and TRBJ2-5, with 9 bases that match TRBD1. Germline V gene sequence: CDR1 MDHEN, CDR2 SYDVKM. The J segment lost 3 bases and the V segment lost 3 bases, leaving 14 bases of the junction unmatched. The CDR3 contains 18 residues. CDR3 nucleotides: TGTGCCAGCAGTTTGAACGTCCGGGACAGGGTTTTTGAAGAGACCCAGTACTTC. This encodes CASSLNVRDRVFEETQYF.

This chain uses TRBV7-3 with TRBJ2-1; 7 bases fit TRBD1. The CDR3 length is 14 residues. The germline V gene has CDR1 SGHTA and CDR2 FQGTGA. Unmatched junction bases numbered 3, after V lost 0 bases and J lost 7 bases. The CDR3 loop is CASSLTGGSNEQFF. CDR3 sequence (DNA): TGTGCCAGCAGCTTAACAGGGGGCTCGAATGAGCAGTTCTTC.

The chain uses TRBV4-2 and TRBJ2-3; 7 nucleotides agree with TRBD1. The germline V gene encodes CDR1 LGHNA and CDR2 YNFKEQ. CDR3 length: 16 residues. The V gene end was trimmed by 0 bases and the J gene end by 0 bases; junction bases not matched to a gene: 3. The DNA of the CDR3 is TGTGCCAGCAGCCAAGAGGGACAGTTTAGCACAGATACGCAGTATTTT. Protein sequence: CASSQEGQFSTDTQYF.

In its sample, this clone was seen once. V usage is TRBV2 and J usage is TRBJ2-1; D is perhaps TRBD2 (6 bases). Trimming took off 0 bases at V and 9 bases at J, with 12 bases between the two ends. The germline V gene has CDR1 SNHLY and CDR2 FYNNEI. CDR3 length equals 14 residues. CDR3 region: CASSEAGRGSEQFF. The CDR3 nucleotides are TGTGCCAGCAGTGAAGCGGGGCGGGGAAGTGAGCAGTTCTTC.

This chain links TRBV18 with TRBJ2-2, with 8 nucleotides matching TRBD2. The CDR3 length is 15 residues. V dropped 3 bases and J dropped 3; count of bases not matched to a gene: 3. Germline V gives CDR1 KGHSH, CDR2 LQKENI. CDR3 DNA sequence: TGTGCCAGCTCACCTAGCGGGAAGGACACCGGGGAGCTGTTTTTT. This translates into CASSPSGKDTGELFF. The full variable domain, its missing parts supplied by reference TRBV18 and TRBJ2-2, is NAGVMQNPRHLVRRRGQEARLRCSPMKGHSHVYWYRQLPEEGLKFMVYLQKENIIDESGMPKERFSAEFPKEGPSILRIQQVVRGDSAAYFCASSPSGKDTGELFFGEGSRLTVL.

The CDR3 spells CASSWPGTNTGELFF. The DNA for the CDR3 is TGTGCCAGCAGCTGGCCAGGGACGAACACCGGGGAGCTGTTTTTT. V is TRBV5-4 and J is TRBJ2-2, with D possibly TRBD1 on 5 matching bases. In germline, CDR1 is SGHNT, CDR2 YYREEE (reference sequence). Trimming removed 3 bases from V and 0 bases from J, with 9 bases in between. This CDR3 is 15 amino acids long.

The chain carries TRBV27 and TRBJ2-7; TRBD2 matches at 13 bases. The CDR3 is 15 amino acids. In germline, CDR1 is MNHEY, CDR2 SMNVEV (reference sequence). V dropped 3 bases and J dropped 7; count of bases not matched to a gene: 6. CDR3 sequence (DNA): TGTGCCAGCAGTTTCCTACTAGCGGGGGGGACGGAGCAGTACTTC. This encodes CASSFLLAGGTEQYF.

The chain links TRBV7-2 to TRBJ2-3; 10 bases fit TRBD2. There are 16 residues in the CDR3. Germline CDR1 and CDR2: SGHTA and FQGNSA. J gave up 4 bases and V 1 base, and 5 bases lay outside the gene matches. The CDR3 DNA reads TGTGCCAGCAGCTTAGGAAGCGGGGGGGCCGCAGATACGCAGTATTTT. It encodes CASSLGSGGAADTQYF.

This clone occurred a few times. Other DNA variants within this sample encode the same CDR3. V is TRBV5-5 and J is TRBJ1-2; D unresolved. Germline CDR1 and CDR2: SGHKS and YYEKEE (reference sequence). CDR3 size: 13 residues. Between the trimmed V and J ends, which lost 1 base and 4 bases, there was a span of 8 bases. The CDR3 DNA reads TGTGCCAGCAGCTTGTTCGTATTCTATGGCTACACCTTC. This translates into CASSLFVFYGYTF.

Turning to this clone: A junction end diverges from the germline sequence, so it may reflect a read error. The J gene is TRBJ2-6, the V gene TRBV7-9; 7 bases line up with TRBD1. The CDR3 extends over 18 amino acids. Germline V lookup: CDR1 SEHNR, CDR2 FQNEAQ (reference sequence). CDR3 in amino acids: CASSLLVGQRMGANGLTF. The CDR3 nucleotides read TGTGCCAGCAGCTTACTAGTGGGACAGCGTATGGGGGCCAACGGCCTGACTTTC. Full variable domain (rest looked up from reference TRBV7-9 and TRBJ2-6): DTGVSQNPRHKITKRGQNVTFRCDPISEHNRLYWYRQTLGQGPEFLTYFQNEAQLEKSRLLSDRFSAERPKGSFSTLEIQRTEQGDSAMYLCASSLLVGQRMGANGLTFGAGSRLTVL.

This chain connects TRBV6-1 to TRBJ1-5; D gene unclear. Germline loops: CDR1 MNHNS, CDR2 SASEGT. The CDR3 contains 14 residues. The germline V and J ends were trimmed by 2 bases and 2 bases, with 7 bases remaining between them. DNA of the CDR3: TGTGCCAGCAGTGAAAGCGTGGGCAATCAGCCCCAGCATTTT. It specifies CASSESVGNQPQHF.

The chain uses TRBV4-2 and TRBJ2-7; TRBD2 agrees at 11 bases. V was clipped by 0 bases and J by 0 bases; unmatched bases: 4. The length of the CDR3 is 17 residues. The germline V gene encodes CDR1 LGHNA and CDR2 YNFKEQ. Here the CDR3 reads CASSQDVAGGFSYEQYF. Here the CDR3 DNA reads TGTGCCAGCAGCCAAGATGTAGCGGGGGGGTTCTCCTACGAGCAGTACTTC.

The chain joins TRBV30 to TRBJ1-5; D call uncertain. This CDR3 comprises 13 residues. Deletions cut 3 bases from V and 7 bases from J, with 13 bases between. Germline CDR1 and CDR2: GTSNPN and SVGIG (reference sequence). The CDR3 sequence is CAWSEGLRQPQHF. DNA of the CDR3: TGTGCCTGGAGCGAGGGCCTTAGGCAGCCCCAGCATTTT.

Turning to this clone: One end of the junction does not line up with germline, which may come from a read error. This rearrangement joins TRBV7-9 to TRBJ1-4; D gene ambiguous. Per the germline V gene, CDR1 is SEHNR and CDR2 is FQNEAQ (reference sequence). CDR3 size: 16 residues. This CDR3 reads CSSSLARSEGSEKLFF. The CDR3 DNA reads TGTTCCAGCAGCTTAGCGCGATCGGAGGGCAGTGAAAAACTGTTTTTT.

The rearrangement uses TRBV7-9 and TRBJ1-1; a weak D match, TRBD1 (6 bases). Trimming took 8 bases from V and 5 from J, leaving 15 bases between them. CDR3 size: 13 residues. Germline V gives CDR1 SEHNR, CDR2 FQNEAQ (reference sequence). CDR3 coding DNA: TGTGCCAGCGGTGCCGGGGGGACAACTGAAGCTTTCTTT. This codes for CASGAGGTTEAFF.

The V gene is TRBV15, the J gene TRBJ2-5; D perhaps matches TRBD2 (6 bases). The CDR3 has 14 amino acids. Trimming took 5 bases from V and 0 from J, leaving 10 bases between them. Germline V gene data show CDR1 as LNHNV and CDR2 as YYDKDF (reference sequence). In DNA, the CDR3 is TGTGCCACCAGCCGGGAGCCCTACCAAGAGACCCAGTACTTC. Translated: CATSREPYQETQYF.

This chain uses TRBV2 with TRBJ2-7; 10 positions agree with TRBD1. CDR3 size: 13 residues. Germline CDR1 reads SNHLY; CDR2 reads FYNNEI. Trimming took 6 bases from V and 3 from J; bases not matched to a gene: 2. The CDR3 DNA reads TGTGCCAGCAGCTGGACAGGGGGCTACGAGCAGTACTTC. Protein sequence: CASSWTGGYEQYF.

Regarding this clone: The junction does not match germline at one end; this may be a read error. The chain recombines TRBV2 with TRBJ2-6; weak D call: TRBD1 (5 bases). Germline V gene sequence: CDR1 SNHLY, CDR2 FYNNEI. CDR3 length: 13 amino acids. The CDR3 region has the DNA TGTGCCAGCAGCGCCTCTGGGGCCAACGGCCTGACTTTC. This gives the protein CASSASGANGLTF.

This clone is a singleton in its sample. The rearrangement links TRBV28 to TRBJ1-1, with D uncertain. CDR1 and CDR2 (germline): MDHEN, SYDVKM. V was trimmed by 2 bases and J by 3 bases, leaving 4 bases between them. The CDR3 runs 12 residues. CDR3: CASSLLDTEAFF. CDR3 DNA: TGTGCCAGCAGTTTACTTGACACTGAAGCTTTCTTT.

CDR3 in amino acids: CASSGRLAATDTQYF. DNA for the CDR3: TGTGCCAGCAGCGGGAGACTAGCGGCCACAGATACGCAGTATTTT. The chain couples TRBV11-2 to TRBJ2-3, with 9 bases fitting TRBD2. V was pared by 5 bases and J by 2 bases, with 5 bases of the junction left unmatched. The germline CDR1 and CDR2 sequences are SGHAT and FQNNGV. CDR3 length equals 15 residues.

As concerns this clone: At one end the junction does not follow the germline gene, possibly because of a read error. V is TRBV7-9 and J is TRBJ2-7, with 7 positions matching TRBD1. This CDR3 has 14 amino acids. Germline V CDR1 and CDR2: SEHNR, FQNEAQ (reference sequence). The DNA for the CDR3 is TGTTCCAGACACTCTGACAGGGTGGCTTACGAGCAGTACTTC. It specifies CSRHSDRVAYEQYF.